Each of the 19 T cell receptor beta chains below was sequenced from the same sample in a study of T cell repertoires in cytomegalovirus infection. TCRdb used MiXCR to reprocess the reads, holding one entry per CDR3 protein. This table holds 200,000 to 300,000 distinct CDR3 sequences, 9% to 15% found once. Sequenced sample: PBMCs. The receptors originated from a human donor in good health (CMV status not recorded). Some clones in this sample may be carry-over from other donors' samples.

The table lists this clonotype with many counts. V and J are TRBV2 and TRBJ2-7, with D unclear. Trimming took 9 bases from V and 5 from J, leaving 8 bases between them. The CDR3 covers 10 residues. Germline-derived CDR1 and CDR2 are SNHLY and FYNNEI. The CDR3 DNA is TGTGCCAGTATGGCTCACGAGCAGTACTTC. Protein sequence: CASMAHEQYF.

Details on this clonotype: Sequence at one end of the junction differs from germline and may be a read error. The rearrangement uses TRBV12-3 or TRBV12-4 and TRBJ2-2; no clear D gene. This CDR3 spans 11 amino acids. The CDR3 DNA follows: TGTGACAGCAGAAGAGCCGGGGAGCTGTTTTTT. This gives the protein CDSRRAGELFF.

This clonotype was detected many times. This rearrangement joins TRBV7-2 to TRBJ2-3; 8 nucleotides align to TRBD2. The germline V gene encodes CDR1 SGHTA and CDR2 FQGNSA. The CDR3 sequence is 14 residues long. The V gene end was trimmed by 7 bases and the J gene end by 3 bases; junction bases not matched to a gene: 6. CDR3 sequence reads: CASTQQRETDTQYF. CDR3 DNA: TGTGCCAGCACCCAGCAGCGGGAGACAGATACGCAGTATTTT.

This clonotype was observed many times. The rearrangement uses TRBV7-8 and TRBJ2-5; 10 nucleotides agree with TRBD2. The CDR3 is 16 residues long. CDR1 is SGHVS and CDR2 is FQNEAQ in the germline V gene. Trimming removed 7 bases from V and 2 bases from J; junction bases left unmatched: 10. The CDR3 bases are TGTGCCAGCAATACTCTTTTAGCGGGGGGACAAGAGACCCAGTACTTC. Amino acids: CASNTLLAGGQETQYF.

This clonotype was found a few times. The chain is built from TRBV19 and TRBJ2-3, with 12 bases matching TRBD2. This CDR3 region has 17 residues. Germline V gene lookup returns CDR1 LNHDA and CDR2 SQIVND (reference sequence). With V trimmed by 5 bases and J by 1 base, 7 bases remained unmatched. The CDR3 protein is CASSRRTSGTGTDTQYF. DNA of the CDR3: TGTGCCAGTAGTCGTAGGACTAGCGGGACGGGCACAGATACGCAGTATTTT.

This clonotype has at least ten counts. The chain employs TRBV7-2 and TRBJ1-5; the D is unclear. Germline values: CDR1 SGHTA, CDR2 FQGNSA. The CDR3 covers 15 residues. V dropped 4 bases and J dropped 2 bases, with 12 bases sitting between them. In nucleotides, the CDR3 is TGTGCCAGCAGCTCCGAGTCTAGGGGCAATCAGCCCCAGCATTTT. This translates into CASSSESRGNQPQHF.

This clonotype has a count of ten or more. This chain links TRBV6-2 or TRBV6-3 with TRBJ2-1, with D uncertain. The CDR3 is 15 residues long. Deletions cut 2 bases from V and 1 base from J, with 9 bases between. CDR1 is MNHEY, CDR2 SVGEGT, per germline. As DNA, the CDR3 is TGTGCCAGCAGTTACGGGGATCCATCCTACAATGAGCAGTTCTTC. Translated, it gives CASSYGDPSYNEQFF.

This clonotype was seen many times. The chain joins TRBV7-9 to TRBJ2-7; 9 bases are shared with TRBD2. Germline CDR1 reads SEHNR; CDR2 reads FQNEAQ (reference sequence). This CDR3 is built from 15 residues. V was pared by 3 bases and J by 1 base, with 4 bases of the junction left unmatched. CDR3 residues: CASSFSGLASYEQYF. CDR3 bases: TGTGCCAGCAGCTTTTCAGGACTAGCGTCCTACGAGCAGTACTTC.

In this sample, this clonotype turned up many times. The CDR3 loop is CASSFPGEQPQHF. The CDR3 coding sequence is TGTGCCAGCAGTTTCCCGGGGGAACAGCCCCAGCATTTT. The chain uses TRBV28 and TRBJ1-5; maybe TRBD1 (5 bases). The CDR3 runs 13 residues. The germline V gene encodes CDR1 MDHEN and CDR2 SYDVKM. Trimming pared 3 bases from V and 7 bases from J, leaving 10 bases between. Drawing the rest from reference TRBV28 and TRBJ1-5, the complete variable domain is DVKVTQSSRYLVKRTGEKVFLECVQDMDHENMFWYRQDPGLGLRLIYFSYDVKMKEKGDIPEGYSVSREKKERFSLILESASTNQTSMYLCASSFPGEQPQHFGDGTRLSIL.

The V gene is TRBV19, the J gene TRBJ2-1, with D possibly matching TRBD2 (5 bases). The CDR3 extends over 14 amino acids. Germline V lookup: CDR1 LNHDA, CDR2 SQIVND (reference sequence). V was cut by 6 bases and J by 7 bases, with 16 bases left in between. The CDR3 DNA sequence: TGTGCCAGTAGGCCTCCGGGGTCATCTAATGAGCAGTTCTTC. It codes for CASRPPGSSNEQFF.

This clonotype was found many times. V is TRBV7-2 and J is TRBJ1-1, with D perhaps TRBD1 (5 bases). The CDR3 has 14 residues. Per germline, CDR1 SGHTA and CDR2 FQGNSA. Trimming cost V 5 bases and J 6 bases, with 16 bases left between them. The CDR3 DNA reads as TGTGCCAGCAGCCCCTTGGGGGTGGGGGCTGAAGCTTTCTTT. It is translated as CASSPLGVGAEAFF.

The gene calls are TRBV5-1 and TRBJ1-1, with no clear D. CDR1 and CDR2 (germline): SGHRS, YFSETQ. V lost 3 bases and J 1 base, leaving 10 bases between the germline ends. The CDR3 runs 14 residues. The DNA for the CDR3 is TGCGCCAGCAGCTCCGCCGGGGAGAACACTGAAGCTTTCTTT. Its translation: CASSSAGENTEAFF.

The genes are TRBV7-3 and TRBJ2-1; the D gene is possibly TRBD2 (6 bases). V dropped 6 bases and J dropped 3 bases, with 12 bases sitting between them. The CDR3 length is 14 residues. Germline loops: CDR1 SGHTA, CDR2 FQGTGA. The CDR3 reads CASRTGANYNEQFF. In DNA, the CDR3 is TGTGCCAGCAGAACGGGAGCAAACTACAATGAGCAGTTCTTC.

The chain has TRBV4-3 and TRBJ2-1; possible D gene TRBD2, 5 bases. The V and J ends lost 1 base and 5 bases respectively, with 12 bases between them. Germline-derived CDR1 and CDR2 are LGHNA and YSLEER. The CDR3 is made up of 15 amino acids. The DNA of the CDR3 is TGCGCCAGCAGCCAAGTACGTGTAGCGCACAATGAGCAGTTCTTC. It specifies CASSQVRVAHNEQFF.

This chain connects TRBV7-9 to TRBJ2-1; 7 bases are a match to TRBD2. The CDR3 extends over 16 amino acids. The V gene end was trimmed by 5 bases and the J gene end by 0 bases; junction bases not matched to a gene: 7. The germline V gene has CDR1 SEHNR and CDR2 FQNEAQ (reference sequence). The CDR3 spells CASSPLALSSYNEQFF. The CDR3 DNA sequence: TGTGCCAGCAGCCCACTAGCGTTGAGCTCCTACAATGAGCAGTTCTTC.

In this sample, this clonotype turned up many times. The chain couples TRBV28 to TRBJ1-2, with D maybe TRBD1 (6 bases). The CDR3 sequence is 15 residues long. V was cut by 3 bases and J by 1 base, with 12 bases left in between. Per the germline V gene, CDR1 is MDHEN and CDR2 is SYDVKM. This CDR3 is CASSFLTGVNYGYTF. CDR3 bases: TGTGCCAGCAGTTTCCTGACAGGAGTTAACTATGGCTACACCTTC.

This clonotype was picked up many times. This rearrangement joins TRBV20-1 to TRBJ2-5, with D possibly TRBD2 on 6 matching bases. The germline V gene has CDR1 DFQATT and CDR2 SNEGSKA (reference sequence). CDR3 length equals 13 residues. The V end was cut by 5 bases, the J end by 5 bases, with 15 bases between. This CDR3 reads CSAVVSGVETQYF. The CDR3 DNA follows: TGCAGTGCTGTTGTCTCGGGGGTGGAGACCCAGTACTTC.

This clonotype appeared a few times. The chain joins TRBV29-1 to TRBJ2-2; 13 positions agree with TRBD2. J gave up 7 bases and V 6 bases, and 14 bases lay outside the gene matches. The germline V gene has CDR1 SQVTM and CDR2 ANQGSEA. CDR3 length equals 17 residues. CDR3 sequence reads: CSVATTGLAGRGGELFF. Written as DNA, the CDR3 is TGCAGCGTCGCAACTACGGGACTAGCGGGAAGGGGCGGGGAGCTGTTTTTT.

This clonotype was picked up a small number of times. The V call is TRBV12-3 or TRBV12-4, the J call TRBJ1-1; 9 bases match TRBD1. V lost 6 bases, J lost 4 bases, and 6 bases stayed unmatched. The CDR3 is made up of 14 amino acids. CDR3 amino acids: CASRHGQGSTEAFF. The CDR3 coding sequence is TGTGCCAGCAGGCATGGACAGGGGAGCACTGAAGCTTTCTTT.